This T cell receptor beta chain was recovered during a study of shared clonotypes between healthy human individuals. For every subset, genomic DNA was evenly distributed across several immunoSEQ plates. TCRdb's table, derived via immunoSEQ multiplex PCR, lists solely in-frame clones and lacks some. This sample carries roughly 1,000,000 clones, around 78% of them seen once, and the ten largest clones take approximately 0.5%. General study results and limits: Non-shared clonotypes were found to have lower generation probabilities than the clonotypes that were shared by all four of the sorted-subset donors.

Turning to this clone: Its target is not known.

The CDR3 has 19 residues. Germline V gene data show CDR1 as LGHNA and CDR2 as YSLEER. The V end was cut by 2 bases, the J end by 4 bases, with 25 bases between. The source of this sequence is a man younger than 35 in good health. Some clones in this sample may be carry-over from other donors' samples. The source material was memory CD4+ T cells from PBMCs. Subset: CD45RA-negative fraction. V and J are TRBV4-3 and TRBJ2-3; tentatively, D is TRBD1 (7 bases). The CDR3 sequence is CASSQNPRRSDREADTQYF. Here the CDR3 DNA reads TGCGCCAGCAGCCAAAATCCCCGAAGATCAGACAGGGAGGCAGATACGCAGTATTTT.